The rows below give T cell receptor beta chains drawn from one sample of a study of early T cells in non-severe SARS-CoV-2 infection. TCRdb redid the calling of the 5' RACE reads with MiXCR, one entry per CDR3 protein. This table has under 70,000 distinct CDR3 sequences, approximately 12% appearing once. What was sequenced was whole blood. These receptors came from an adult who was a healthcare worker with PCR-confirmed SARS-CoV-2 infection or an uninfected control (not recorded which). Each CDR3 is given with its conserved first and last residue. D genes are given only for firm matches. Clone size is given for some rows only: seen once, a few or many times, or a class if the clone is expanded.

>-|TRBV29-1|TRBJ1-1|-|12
CSVLPGRGEAFF
TGCAGCGTACTGCCGGGACGTGGGGAAGCTTTCTTT
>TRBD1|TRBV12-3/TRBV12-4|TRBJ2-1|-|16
CASSQQQGPGNNEQFF
TGTGCCAGCAGTCAGCAACAGGGGCCCGGAAACAATGAGCAGTTCTTC
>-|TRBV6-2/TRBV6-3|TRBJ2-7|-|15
CASRRSSESSYEQYF
TGTGCCAGCAGAAGGTCTAGCGAAAGCTCCTACGAGCAGTACTTC
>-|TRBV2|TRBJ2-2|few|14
CASMGHLNTGELFF
TGTGCCAGCATGGGGCATTTGAACACCGGGGAGCTGTTTTTT
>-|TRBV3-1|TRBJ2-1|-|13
CASSPQFNNEQFF
TGTGCCAGCAGCCCCCAGTTCAACAATGAGCAGTTCTTC
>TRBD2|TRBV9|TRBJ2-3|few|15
CASSVALAGADTQYF
TGTGCCAGCAGCGTAGCCCTAGCGGGAGCAGATACGCAGTATTTT
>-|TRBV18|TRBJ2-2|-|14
CASSPRHSTGELFF
TGTGCCAGCTCACCACGTCACTCAACCGGGGAGCTGTTTTTT
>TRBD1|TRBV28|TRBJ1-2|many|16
CASSFRYRGANYGYTF
TGTGCCAGCAGTTTTCGATACAGGGGGGCAAACTATGGCTACACCTTC
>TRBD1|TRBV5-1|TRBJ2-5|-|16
CASSYPRGLSQETQYF
TGCGCCAGCAGTTACCCCAGGGGGTTGAGCCAAGAGACCCAGTACTTC
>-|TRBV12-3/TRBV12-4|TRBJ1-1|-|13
CASSLAEITEAFF
TGTGCCAGCAGTTTAGCCGAGATCACTGAAGCTTTCTTT
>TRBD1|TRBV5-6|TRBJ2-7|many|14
CASSWGQGDYEQYF
TGTGCCAGCAGCTGGGGACAGGGAGACTACGAGCAGTACTTC
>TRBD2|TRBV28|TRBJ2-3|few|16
CASSLGSGSWTDTQYF
TGTGCCAGCAGTTTAGGTAGCGGGAGTTGGACAGATACGCAGTATTTT
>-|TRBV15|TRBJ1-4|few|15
CATSIRQSGNEKLFF
TGTGCCACCAGCATCCGACAGTCTGGTAATGAAAAACTGTTTTTT
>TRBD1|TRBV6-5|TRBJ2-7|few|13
CASSYEGTGEQYF
TGTGCCAGCAGTTACGAAGGGACAGGCGAGCAGTACTTC
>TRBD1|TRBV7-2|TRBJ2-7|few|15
CASSSAGTGFHEQYF
TGTGCCAGCAGCTCAGCCGGGACAGGCTTTCACGAGCAGTACTTC
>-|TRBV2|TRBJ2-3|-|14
CASSFQLLRDTQYF
TGTGCCAGCAGTTTCCAACTACTCCGGGATACGCAGTATTTT
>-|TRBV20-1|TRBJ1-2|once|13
CSAQISDGYGYTF
TGCAGTGCCCAGATCTCCGATGGGTATGGCTACACCTTC
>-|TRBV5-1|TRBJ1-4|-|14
CASRGTATNEKLFF
TGCGCCAGCAGGGGAACAGCAACTAATGAAAAACTGTTTTTT
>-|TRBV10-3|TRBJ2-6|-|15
CAISETVSGANVLTF
TGTGCCATCAGTGAGACTGTCTCTGGGGCCAACGTCCTGACTTTC
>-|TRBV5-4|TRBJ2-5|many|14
CASSRPQGKETQYF
TGTGCCAGCAGCCGACCCCAGGGAAAAGAGACCCAGTACTTC
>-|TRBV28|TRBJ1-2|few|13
CASSSRGNGGYTF
TGTGCCAGCAGCTCCAGGGGAAACGGTGGCTACACCTTC
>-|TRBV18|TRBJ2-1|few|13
CASSPRSVDEQFF
TGTGCCAGCTCACCGCGGAGCGTCGATGAGCAGTTCTTC
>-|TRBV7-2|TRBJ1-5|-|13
CASSLARDQPQHF
TGTGCCAGCAGCTTAGCGAGAGATCAGCCCCAGCATTTT
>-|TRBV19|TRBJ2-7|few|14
CASTRDSGPYEQYF
TGTGCCAGTACCCGGGATAGCGGACCCTACGAGCAGTACTTC
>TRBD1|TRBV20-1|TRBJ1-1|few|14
CSARGQGGDTEAFF
TGCAGTGCTCGGGGACAGGGTGGCGACACTGAAGCTTTCTTT
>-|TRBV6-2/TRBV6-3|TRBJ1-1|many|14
CASSAFGLGTEAFF
TGTGCCAGCAGTGCTTTTGGGCTGGGGACTGAAGCTTTCTTT
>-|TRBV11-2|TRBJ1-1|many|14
CASSETRARGEAFF
TGTGCCAGCAGCGAGACGCGGGCCCGAGGTGAAGCTTTCTTT
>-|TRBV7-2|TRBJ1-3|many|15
CASSLSDASGNTIYF
TGTGCCAGCAGCTTATCAGATGCCTCTGGAAACACCATATATTTT
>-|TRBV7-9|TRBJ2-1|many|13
CASSLVGGTRRFF
TGTGCCAGCAGCTTAGTTGGGGGCACTAGGCGGTTCTTC
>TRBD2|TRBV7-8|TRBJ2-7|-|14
CASSLGKGLAEQYF
TGTGCCAGCAGCTTAGGGAAAGGACTAGCGGAGCAGTACTTC
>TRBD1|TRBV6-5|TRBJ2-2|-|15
CASSRQGADTGELFF
TGTGCCAGCAGCCGACAGGGGGCTGACACCGGGGAGCTGTTTTTT
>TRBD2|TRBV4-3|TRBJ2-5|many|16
CASSYGLAGGVETQYF
TGCGCCAGCAGCTACGGACTAGCGGGGGGAGTAGAGACCCAGTACTTC
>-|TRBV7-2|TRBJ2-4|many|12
CASSRSRGLQYF
TGTGCCAGCAGCCGCTCGCGGGGTCTTCAGTACTTC
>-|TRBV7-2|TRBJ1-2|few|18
CASSVRVVQSSNNYGYTF
TGTGCCAGCAGCGTTAGAGTGGTGCAGTCCTCCAATAACTATGGCTACACCTTC
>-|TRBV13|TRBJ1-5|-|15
CASSLGQFSNQPQHF
TGTGCCAGCAGCTTAGGGCAGTTTAGCAATCAGCCCCAGCATTTT
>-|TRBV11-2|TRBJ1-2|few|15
CASSPRGRGNYGYTF
TGTGCCAGCAGCCCGAGGGGACGGGGTAACTATGGCTACACCTTC
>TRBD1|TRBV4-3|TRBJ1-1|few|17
CASSRGTGKKSDTEAFF
TGCGCCAGCAGCCGCGGGACAGGGAAGAAATCGGACACTGAAGCTTTCTTT
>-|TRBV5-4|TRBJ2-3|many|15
CASSLVGGGTDTQYF
TGTGCCAGCAGCTTGGTAGGGGGGGGCACAGATACGCAGTATTTT
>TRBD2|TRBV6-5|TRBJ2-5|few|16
CASSGLAAIVQETQYF
TGTGCCAGCAGTGGGCTAGCGGCCATCGTCCAAGAGACCCAGTACTTC
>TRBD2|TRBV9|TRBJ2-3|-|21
CASSELPGLAGGGWNTDTQYF
TGTGCCAGCAGCGAACTGCCGGGACTAGCGGGAGGTGGATGGAACACAGATACGCAGTATTTT
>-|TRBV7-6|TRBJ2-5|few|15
CASSLPWTHQETQYF
TGTGCCAGCAGCTTACCCTGGACTCATCAAGAGACCCAGTACTTC
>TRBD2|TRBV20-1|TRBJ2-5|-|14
CSAPGLAGVETQYF
TGCAGTGCCCCGGGACTAGCGGGAGTGGAGACCCAGTACTTC
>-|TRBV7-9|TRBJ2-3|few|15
CASSLDLGSTDTQYF
TGTGCCAGCAGCTTAGACCTGGGAAGCACAGATACGCAGTATTTT
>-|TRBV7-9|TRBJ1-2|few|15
CASSLGQRKSYGYTF
TGTGCCAGCAGCCTCGGACAGCGGAAATCCTATGGCTACACCTTC
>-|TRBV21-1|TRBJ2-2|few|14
CASSPAWSTGELFF
TGTGCCAGCAGCCCAGCTTGGAGCACCGGGGAGCTGTTTTTT
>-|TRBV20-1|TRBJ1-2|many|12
CSATSNSYGYTF
TGCAGTGCTACCTCCAACAGCTATGGCTACACCTTC
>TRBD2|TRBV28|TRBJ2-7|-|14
CASSSGGVRDEQYF
TGTGCCAGCAGTTCTGGGGGGGTTCGGGACGAGCAGTACTTC
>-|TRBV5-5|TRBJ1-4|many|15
CASSLEGLGREKLFF
TGTGCCAGCAGCCTGGAGGGGTTGGGACGTGAAAAACTGTTTTTT
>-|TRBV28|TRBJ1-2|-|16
CASSQSLGAQNYGYTF
TGTGCCAGCAGTCAATCACTGGGGGCCCAGAACTATGGCTACACCTTC
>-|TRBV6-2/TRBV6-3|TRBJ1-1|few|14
CASSLGEENTEAFF
TGTGCCAGCAGTTTAGGGGAAGAGAACACTGAAGCTTTCTTT
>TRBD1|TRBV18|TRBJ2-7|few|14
CASSPTGERYEQYF
TGTGCCAGCTCTCCGACAGGGGAAAGGTACGAGCAGTACTTC
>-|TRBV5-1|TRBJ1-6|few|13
CASSLASGTGPHF
TGCGCCAGCAGCTTGGCCTCCGGGACCGGTCCCCACTTT
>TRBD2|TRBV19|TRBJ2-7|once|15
CASSLNPSGDYEQYF
TGTGCCAGTTCCCTAAACCCTAGCGGGGACTACGAGCAGTACTTC
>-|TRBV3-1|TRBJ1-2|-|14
CASSQVNNNYGYTF
TGTGCCAGCAGCCAAGTAAACAATAACTATGGCTACACCTTC
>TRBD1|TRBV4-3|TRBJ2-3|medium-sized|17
CASSQVDRGRDTDTQYF
TGCGCCAGCAGCCAAGTAGACAGGGGGCGCGACACAGATACGCAGTATTTT
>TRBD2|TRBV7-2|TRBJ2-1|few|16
CASSLTHRTSPHEQFF
TGTGCCAGCAGCTTAACCCATCGGACTAGTCCGCATGAGCAGTTCTTC
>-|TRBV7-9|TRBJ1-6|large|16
CASSLSGGRGNSPLHF
TGTGCCAGCAGCTTAAGCGGGGGGCGCGGGAATTCACCCCTCCACTTT
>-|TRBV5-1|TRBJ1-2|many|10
CASNIYGYTF
TGCGCCAGCAACATCTATGGCTACACCTTC
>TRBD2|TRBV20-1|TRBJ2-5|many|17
CSARESEREGLGETQYF
TGCAGTGCTAGAGAGTCAGAGCGGGAGGGCCTCGGCGAGACCCAGTACTTC